One T cell receptor (beta chain) is described in this entry. The DNA is omitted, as the CDR3 cannot be located on it reliably, and the CDR3 follows TCRdb's listing. These data are taken from a study of T cells in Graves' hyperthyroidism and ophthalmopathy. Both ends counted, the CDR3 spans 12 residues. Germline CDR1 reads MDHEN; CDR2 reads SYDVKM. RNA transcripts gave rise to amplified TCR beta CDR3 regions. First-round RT-PCR of the TCR CDR3 relied on the HTBI primer set. TCRdb ran MiXCR on the multiplex PCR reads and lists one entry per CDR3 protein. The sample holds about 560,000 distinct CDR3 sequences, approximately 16% seen once.

The sequence derives from a woman younger than 30 with Graves' hyperthyroidism. The chain combines TRBV28 with TRBJ1-1; the D call TRBD1 from the table was never checked on the DNA. Source material: blood. Here the CDR3 reads CASSSSDRGAFF.